The 30 T cell receptor beta chains reported below all come from one sample, sequenced in a study of blood T cell repertoires in COVID-19. TCRdb's copy holds only in-frame clones and misses some; the assay was immunoSEQ multiplex PCR. The data hold 150,000 to 200,000 clones, with 70% to 85% observed a single time. Sequencing used peripheral blood. The receptors originated from an elderly woman with acute or convalescent COVID-19.

The V gene is TRBV12-5, the J gene TRBJ1-1, with TRBD1 as a possible D gene (6 bases). In germline, CDR1 is LGHNT, CDR2 FRNRAP. Trimming removed 6 bases at V and 4 bases at J, with 18 bases between. The CDR3 covers 15 residues. The CDR3 coding sequence is TGTGCTAGTGGCGACAACAGGGTATTGACCACTGAAGCTTTCTTT. Amino acids: CASGDNRVLTTEAFF.

V usage is TRBV7-2 and J usage is TRBJ1-6, with D tentatively TRBD1 (5 bases). V lost 1 base to trimming and J lost 3 bases, with 13 bases between them. This CDR3 is built from 17 residues. Germline lookup yields CDR1 SGHTA and CDR2 FQGNSA. CDR3 coding DNA: TGTGCCAGCAGCTTAGAGTCGGCAGGGTACTATAATTCACCCCTCCACTTT. The encoded protein is CASSLESAGYYNSPLHF.

Here the CDR3 reads CASSQSYRASYEQYF. DNA of the CDR3: TGCGCCAGCAGCCAATCGTACAGGGCGTCCTACGAGCAGTACTTC. V is TRBV4-3 and J is TRBJ2-7; D is perhaps TRBD1 (6 bases). CDR3 size: 15 residues. In germline, CDR1 is LGHNA, CDR2 YSLEER. Trimming removed 2 bases at V and 1 base at J, with 12 bases between.

This chain connects TRBV20-1 to TRBJ2-7; 10 nucleotides agree with TRBD1. Looked up from germline, CDR1 is DFQATT and CDR2 is SNEGSKA (reference sequence). The CDR3 extends over 14 amino acids. After removal of 3 bases from V and 1 base from J, the junction contained 3 bases not matched to a gene. DNA of the CDR3: TGCAGTGCTAGTGGACAGGGGGAATCCTACGAGCAGTACTTC. As protein: CSASGQGESYEQYF.

In its sample, this clone was seen once. The chain carries TRBV6-6 and TRBJ2-1, with 7 bases fitting TRBD2. Per the germline V gene, CDR1 is MNHNY and CDR2 is SVGAGI (reference sequence). Losses at the gene ends were 6 bases for V and 4 bases for J; bases not matched to a gene: 12. This CDR3 region has 16 residues. Here the CDR3 reads CASSDTRSGLYNEQFF. CDR3 coding DNA: TGTGCCAGCAGCGACACCCGTAGCGGGCTTTACAATGAGCAGTTCTTC.

V is TRBV18 and J is TRBJ2-1; 7 bases align to TRBD1. The length of the CDR3 is 17 residues. In germline, CDR1 is KGHSH, CDR2 LQKENI. J was trimmed by 6 bases and V by 6 bases; bases with no gene match: 17. The CDR3 reads CASSHSIAGGLGNEQFF. In DNA, the CDR3 is TGTGCCAGCTCGCACAGCATAGCAGGGGGTCTGGGCAATGAGCAGTTCTTC.

The CDR3 loop reads CASSLGGGGNTEAFF. CDR3 nucleotide sequence: TGCGCCAGCAGCTTGGGAGGGGGCGGTAACACTGAAGCTTTCTTT. This chain uses TRBV5-1 with TRBJ1-1, with TRBD1 identical over 7 bases. V lost 0 bases and J lost 2; bases outside the gene matches: 4. CDR3 length: 15 residues. Germline V CDR1 and CDR2: SGHRS, YFSETQ.

The genes are TRBV9 and TRBJ2-1, with D possibly being TRBD2 (6 bases). The germline V and J ends were trimmed by 8 bases and 0 bases, with 15 bases remaining between them. There are 15 residues in the CDR3. Germline lookup yields CDR1 SGDLS and CDR2 YYNGEE. DNA of the CDR3: TGTGCCAGTTCCCGGGACTCGAGCTCCTACAATGAGCAGTTCTTC. This encodes CASSRDSSSYNEQFF.

This clone was detected only a few times. V and J are TRBV9 and TRBJ2-3; 7 nucleotides agree with TRBD2. CDR3 length equals 18 residues. The J segment lost 6 bases and the V segment lost 0 bases, leaving 16 bases of the junction unmatched. Germline V CDR1 and CDR2: SGDLS, YYNGEE. In DNA, the CDR3 is TGTGCCAGCAGCGTAGGACCGCCCGGGACTACCCGCCACGATACGCAGTATTTT. Its protein is CASSVGPPGTTRHDTQYF.

This chain links TRBV5-4 with TRBJ2-1, with 10 bases lining up with TRBD2. With V trimmed by 4 bases and J by 10 bases, 8 bases remained unmatched. The CDR3 loop spans 14 amino acids. Germline assignment: CDR1 SGHNT and CDR2 YYREEE (reference sequence). The CDR3: CASSPAGGTKEQFF. In nucleotides, the CDR3 is TGTGCCAGCAGCCCAGCGGGAGGGACAAAAGAGCAGTTCTTC.

The chain couples TRBV7-9 to TRBJ1-1, with D possibly matching TRBD1 (5 bases). Trimming stripped 6 bases from V and 3 bases from J, with 11 bases between. Looked up from germline, CDR1 is SEHNR and CDR2 is FQNEAQ (reference sequence). This CDR3 spans 13 amino acids. The CDR3 reads CASSLDSHTEAFF. The CDR3 coding sequence is TGTGCCAGCAGTCTCGACAGCCACACTGAAGCTTTCTTT.

The gene calls are TRBV2 and TRBJ1-2; a possible D gene is TRBD1 (6 bases). Germline-derived CDR1 and CDR2 are SNHLY and FYNNEI. CDR3 length equals 12 residues. Trimming stripped 1 base from V and 12 bases from J, with 12 bases between. The CDR3 DNA follows: TGTGCCAGCAGTGAAGAACAGGGAGGGAACACCTTC. It specifies CASSEEQGGNTF.

The CDR3 nucleotides read TGTGCCAGCAGTTTATCGCACCTATCTGGGGAGCTGTTTTTT. Its translation: CASSLSHLSGELFF. J is TRBJ2-2 and V is TRBV27, with D hard to call. CDR3 length: 14 residues. The ends were cut back, 0 bases at V and 8 bases at J, with 10 bases in the middle. The V gene's germline CDR1 is MNHEY and CDR2 SMNVEV (reference sequence).

For the CDR3, the DNA is TGTGCCACCAGTGATGGAGGGGAGCACCTCTACAATGAGCAGTTCTTC. Protein: CATSDGGEHLYNEQFF. V and J are TRBV24-1 and TRBJ2-1, with a tentative D call TRBD2 (6 bases). There are 16 residues in the CDR3. The V gene's germline CDR1 is KGHDR and CDR2 SFDVKD. V lost 3 bases and J lost 3, with 14 bases in between.

The rearrangement links TRBV9 to TRBJ2-1; the D gene is possibly TRBD1 (5 bases). The CDR3 length is 16 residues. V was trimmed by 0 bases and J by 5 bases, leaving 15 bases between them. Germline V gives CDR1 SGDLS, CDR2 YYNGEE. CDR3 DNA: TGTGCCAGCAGCGTAGGCCCAATGGGGCAGGACAATGAGCAGTTCTTC. The encoded protein is CASSVGPMGQDNEQFF. Looking up the rest from reference TRBV9 and TRBJ2-1 gives the full variable domain: DSGVTQTPKHLITATGQRVTLRCSPRSGDLSVYWYQQSLDQGLQFLIQYYNGEERAKGNILERFSAQQFPDLHSELNLSSLELGDSALYFCASSVGPMGQDNEQFFGPGTRLTVL.

This chain connects TRBV7-2 to TRBJ1-2, with D possibly matching TRBD1 (5 bases). The CDR3 is made up of 13 amino acids. Germline V gene sequence: CDR1 SGHTA, CDR2 FQGNSA. Trimming pared 4 bases from V and 0 bases from J, leaving 6 bases between. DNA of the CDR3: TGTGCCAGCAGCTACAGGTCTAACTATGGCTACACCTTC. It specifies CASSYRSNYGYTF.

The gene calls are TRBV4-3 and TRBJ1-2; no reliable D call. In germline, CDR1 is LGHNA, CDR2 YSLEER. Trimming shortened V by 0 bases and J by 2 bases, and 10 bases separated the two germline ends. The CDR3 runs 15 residues. The CDR3 DNA reads TGCGCCAGCAGCCAAGATGTGAAAGAGAACTATGGCTACACCTTC. Translated: CASSQDVKENYGYTF.

The rearrangement links TRBV2 to TRBJ1-2; TRBD1 is a possible D gene (5 bases). The V end lost 6 bases, the J end lost 2 bases, and 7 bases lay between the germline ends. Germline V lookup: CDR1 SNHLY, CDR2 FYNNEI. The CDR3 consists of 12 residues. The CDR3 spells CASRSGNYGYTF. The CDR3 coding sequence is TGTGCCAGCAGATCAGGGAACTATGGCTACACCTTC.

The rearrangement uses TRBV30 and TRBJ2-7; 12 bases line up with TRBD1. The V segment lost 2 bases and the J segment 2 bases; nucleotides outside the gene matches: 7. Germline assignment: CDR1 GTSNPN and CDR2 SVGIG (reference sequence). The CDR3 totals 16 residues. Here the CDR3 reads CAWSLYGTGGTYEQYF. In nucleotides, the CDR3 is TGTGCCTGGAGTTTGTATGGGACAGGGGGCACCTACGAGCAGTACTTC.

The chain couples TRBV29-1 to TRBJ2-3; D ambiguous. Trimming took 7 bases from V and 4 from J, leaving 12 bases between them. Germline V gene lookup returns CDR1 SQVTM and CDR2 ANQGSEA. This CDR3 region has 12 residues. CDR3 bases: TGCAGCGGCAGGTCCTGGGCAGATACGCAGTATTTT. Translating gives CSGRSWADTQYF.

This chain connects TRBV18 to TRBJ1-1; perhaps TRBD1 as D (5 bases). The germline V and J ends were trimmed by 0 bases and 4 bases, with 12 bases remaining between them. The CDR3 extends over 15 amino acids. Germline V gene sequence: CDR1 KGHSH, CDR2 LQKENI. CDR3 amino acids: CASSPPRGEGTEAFF. In DNA form, the CDR3 reads TGTGCCAGCTCACCACCGCGGGGGGAAGGCACTGAAGCTTTCTTT.

The rearrangement uses TRBV3-1 (or the pseudogene TRBV3-2) and TRBJ2-3; TRBD2 matches 7 bases. The CDR3 length is 13 residues. The V gene end was trimmed by 8 bases and the J gene end by 5 bases; junction bases not matched to a gene: 7. Germline CDR1 LGHDT, CDR2 YNNKEL (reference sequence). The CDR3 nucleotides are TGTGCCAGCCGACTAGCTGAGGGAGATACGCAGTATTTT. This encodes CASRLAEGDTQYF.

The chain couples TRBV5-4 to TRBJ1-2, with TRBD1 matching over 10 bases. The CDR3 extends over 17 amino acids. The trim removed 4 bases at V and 3 bases at J, leaving 12 bases unmatched. Germline V gene sequence: CDR1 SGHNT, CDR2 YYREEE (reference sequence). The CDR3 here is CASSPSPDRGLDYGYTF. The CDR3 DNA reads TGTGCCAGCAGCCCCTCCCCTGACAGGGGGCTTGACTATGGCTACACCTTC.

This rearrangement joins TRBV29-1 to TRBJ1-1; D not certain. CDR1 is SQVTM and CDR2 is ANQGSEA in the germline V gene. The CDR3 is made up of 12 amino acids. The V end was cut by 5 bases, the J end by 2 bases, with 9 bases between. The CDR3 loop reads CSVSGLNTEAFF. In DNA, the CDR3 is TGCAGCGTTTCGGGTTTAAACACTGAAGCTTTCTTT.

In DNA, the CDR3 is TGTGCCAGCAGCCAAGGGGGCAGGAGGAACACTGAAGCTTTCTTT. Protein sequence: CASSQGGRRNTEAFF. The chain is built from TRBV3-1 (or the pseudogene TRBV3-2) and TRBJ1-1, with a tentative D call TRBD1 (5 bases). The CDR3 has 15 residues. V lost 1 base and J 1 base, leaving 10 bases between the germline ends. Looked up from germline, CDR1 is LGHDT and CDR2 is YNNKEL (reference sequence).

This clone was recorded once. The chain combines TRBV7-9 with TRBJ2-5; D gene unclear. V gave up 7 bases and J gave up 2 bases, with 8 bases separating them. The CDR3 loop spans 12 amino acids. CDR1 and CDR2 from the germline V gene are SEHNR and FQNEAQ (reference sequence). CDR3 DNA sequence: TGTGCCAGCAATGTCCTACAAGAGACCCAGTACTTC. Encoded protein: CASNVLQETQYF.

The chain couples TRBV18 to TRBJ2-7; 12 nucleotides line up with TRBD2. The ends lost 4 bases at V and 3 bases at J; junction bases unmatched: 1. This CDR3 is built from 14 residues. From germline, CDR1 is KGHSH and CDR2 LQKENI. DNA of the CDR3: TGTGCCAGCTCACAGACTAGCGGGAGCTACGAGCAGTACTTC. This gives the protein CASSQTSGSYEQYF.

The rearrangement uses TRBV7-9 and TRBJ2-5, with 7 nucleotides matching TRBD2. Germline CDR1 SEHNR, CDR2 FQNEAQ (reference sequence). The V gene end was trimmed by 10 bases and the J gene end by 2 bases; junction bases not matched to a gene: 10. CDR3 size: 14 residues. The CDR3 sequence: CATGEGTAQETQYF. The CDR3 DNA is TGTGCCACCGGGGAGGGGACTGCACAAGAGACCCAGTACTTC.

The rearrangement joins TRBV7-9 to TRBJ1-2, with a weak D call TRBD1 (6 bases). Germline CDR1 and CDR2: SEHNR and FQNEAQ (reference sequence). Trimming took off 5 bases at V and 2 bases at J, with 12 bases between the two ends. The CDR3 is made up of 14 amino acids. In nucleotides, the CDR3 is TGTGCCAGCAGCCCTGGGGGCGGGAACTATGGCTACACCTTC. Translation: CASSPGGGNYGYTF.

V usage is TRBV5-8 and J usage is TRBJ2-1, with 8 bases fitting TRBD2. The CDR3 extends over 15 amino acids. After removal of 4 bases from V and 0 bases from J, the junction contained 3 bases not matched to a gene. CDR1 and CDR2 from the germline V gene are SGHTS and YDEGEE. CDR3 sequence (DNA): TGTGCCAGCAGCCGCGGGACTAGCTCCTACAATGAGCAGTTCTTC. Protein product: CASSRGTSSYNEQFF.